The 15 T cell receptor beta chains listed next were all sequenced from one sample in a study of blood T cell repertoires in COVID-19. Measured with immunoSEQ multiplex PCR; TCRdb has only the in-frame clones, and not every one. This repertoire shows approximately 24,000 clones, about 91% found once; its top ten account for roughly 19%. Source material: peripheral blood. The receptors stem from a human donor in a cohort sampled during active COVID-19.

The chain combines TRBV14 with TRBJ1-3; D remains ambiguous. The germline V and J ends were trimmed by 4 bases and 0 bases, with 28 bases remaining between them. The CDR3 is made up of 21 amino acids. Germline assignment: CDR1 SGHDN and CDR2 FVKESK. The CDR3 coding sequence is TGTGCCAGCAGCCCTCGGCTTACCACCATTATCTACAGAAACTCTGGAAACACCATATATTTT. This encodes CASSPRLTTIIYRNSGNTIYF. The entire variable domain, with the rest obtained from reference TRBV14 and TRBJ1-3, is as follows: EAGVTQFPSHSVIEKGQTVTLRCDPISGHDNLYWYRRVMGKEIKFLLHFVKESKQDESGMPNNRFLAERTGGTYSTLKVQPAELEDSGVYFCASSPRLTTIIYRNSGNTIYFGEGSWLTVV.

CDR3 nucleotide sequence: TGTGCCAGCAGTGTAACCCGGGGGGGCACCATATATTTT. As protein: CASSVTRGGTIYF. The chain couples TRBV12-3 or TRBV12-4 to TRBJ1-3; weak D call: TRBD1 (5 bases). The V and J ends lost 5 bases and 9 bases respectively, with 14 bases between them. The CDR3 sequence is 13 residues long.

The rearrangement joins TRBV4-1 to TRBJ1-5; the match to TRBD1 covers 7 bases. Trimming took 6 bases from V and 3 from J; bases not matched to a gene: 5. In germline, CDR1 is MGHRA, CDR2 YSYEKL. The CDR3 has 14 amino acids. Here the CDR3 DNA reads TGCGCCAGCAGTCTCACAGGGGACAATCAGCCCCAGCATTTT. It translates to CASSLTGDNQPQHF.

The V and J genes are TRBV5-1 and TRBJ1-1, with no clear D. Germline CDR1 SGHRS, CDR2 YFSETQ. V was cut by 0 bases and J by 5 bases, with 8 bases left in between. The CDR3 runs 13 residues. The DNA for the CDR3 is TGCGCCAGCAGCTTGGAGGAGTGGACTGAAGCTTTCTTT. It encodes CASSLEEWTEAFF.

V gene TRBV7-3 combines with J gene TRBJ2-3; 14 nucleotides line up with TRBD2. CDR1 is SGHTA, CDR2 FQGTGA, per germline. CDR3 size: 19 residues. After removal of 5 bases from V and 1 base from J, the junction contained 11 bases not matched to a gene. The CDR3 spells CASSQGLAGAYGGTDTQYF. The CDR3 nucleotides read TGTGCCAGCAGCCAGGGACTAGCGGGAGCTTACGGGGGCACAGATACGCAGTATTTT.

The chain uses TRBV7-9 and TRBJ2-3; 7 bases align to TRBD1. CDR1 SEHNR and CDR2 FQNEAQ come from the germline V gene (reference sequence). CDR3 length: 16 amino acids. After removal of 5 bases from V and 5 bases from J, the junction contained 13 bases not matched to a gene. CDR3 in amino acids: CASSTSSRGPGDTQYF. For the CDR3, the DNA is TGTGCCAGCAGCACCAGCTCGAGGGGGCCGGGAGATACGCAGTATTTT.

This sequence joins TRBV10-3 and TRBJ2-7; perhaps TRBD1 as D (6 bases). The CDR3 runs to 12 residues. Germline CDR1 and CDR2: ENHRY and SYGVKD. V was shortened by 9 bases and J by 0 bases, with 9 bases between the two germline ends. CDR3 nucleotides: TGTGCCATTCAGGGGCTCTCCTACGAGCAGTACTTC. Translating it yields CAIQGLSYEQYF.

This rearrangement joins TRBV14 to TRBJ2-1; 11 bases map to TRBD1. CDR1 is SGHDN and CDR2 is FVKESK in the germline V gene. CDR3 length equals 17 residues. V trimming: 0 bases; J trimming: 5 bases; junction bases outside the gene matches: 6. DNA for the CDR3: TGTGCCAGCAGCCAAGATAAGGGGACAGGGGGGAACAATGAGCAGTTCTTC. Its protein product is CASSQDKGTGGNNEQFF. Full variable domain (remainder filled in from reference TRBV14 and TRBJ2-1): EAGVTQFPSHSVIEKGQTVTLRCDPISGHDNLYWYRRVMGKEIKFLLHFVKESKQDESGMPNNRFLAERTGGTYSTLKVQPAELEDSGVYFCASSQDKGTGGNNEQFFGPGTRLTVL.

The gene calls are TRBV12-3 or TRBV12-4 and TRBJ2-7; D call uncertain. This CDR3 region has 12 residues. The V and J ends lost 3 bases and 2 bases respectively, with 5 bases between them. The CDR3 coding sequence is TGTGCCAGCAGTTTGAGCGCCTACGAGCAGTACTTC. Translating gives CASSLSAYEQYF.

This clone occurred once. The chain joins TRBV28 to TRBJ2-7; 8 bases match TRBD1. V was pared by 6 bases and J by 2 bases, with 12 bases of the junction left unmatched. The CDR3 consists of 16 residues. Germline CDR1 is MDHEN and CDR2 is SYDVKM. CDR3 loop: CASSHGSGTGPYEQYF. As DNA, the CDR3 is TGTGCCAGCAGCCATGGCTCCGGGACAGGTCCCTACGAGCAGTACTTC.

The chain combines TRBV27 with TRBJ2-2, with 7 bases matching TRBD1. Looked up from germline, CDR1 is MNHEY and CDR2 is SMNVEV (reference sequence). CDR3 length equals 15 residues. Trimming took 5 bases from V and 4 from J; bases not matched to a gene: 7. The CDR3 nucleotides are TGTGCCAGCAGTCCTCCGGGACAGCTCACCGGGGAGCTGTTTTTT. This encodes CASSPPGQLTGELFF.

V gene TRBV7-2 combines with J gene TRBJ1-4; 9 bases line up with TRBD1. The CDR3 is 15 residues long. Germline V gene data show CDR1 as SGHTA and CDR2 as FQGNSA. V lost 2 bases and J lost 4; bases outside the gene matches: 2. In DNA, the CDR3 is TGTGCCAGCAGCTTAACAGGGGGCATTAATGAAAAACTGTTTTTT. Residues: CASSLTGGINEKLFF. The full variable domain, with the rest looked up from reference TRBV7-2 and TRBJ1-4, is GAGVSQSPSNKVTEKGKDVELRCDPISGHTALYWYRQSLGQGLEFLIYFQGNSAPDKSGLPSDRFSAERTGGSVSTLTIQRTQQEDSAVYLCASSLTGGINEKLFFGSGTQLSVL.

The CDR3 region is CASSLLGQGAYNEQFF. The CDR3 nucleotides are TGTGCCAGCAGCCTATTAGGACAGGGGGCCTACAATGAGCAGTTCTTC. This chain uses TRBV14 with TRBJ2-1; TRBD1 matches at 10 bases. Germline loops: CDR1 SGHDN, CDR2 FVKESK. The CDR3 runs 16 residues. The V and J ends lost 4 bases and 2 bases, in that order; junction bases with no gene match: 5.

CDR3 protein: CASSWRDLGYSEQYF. DNA of the CDR3: TGTGCCAGCAGCTGGCGGGACCTCGGGTACAGTGAGCAGTACTTC. The chain recombines TRBV7-8 with TRBJ2-7, with D possibly TRBD2 on 6 matching bases. The V and J ends lost 4 bases and 7 bases respectively, with 20 bases between them. Germline V gene data show CDR1 as SGHVS and CDR2 as FQNEAQ. The CDR3 loop spans 15 amino acids.

This sequence joins TRBV27 and TRBJ1-2; 7 bases are shared with TRBD1. Trimming cost V 5 bases and J 13 bases; bases outside gene matches: 10. Germline V gene sequence: CDR1 MNHEY, CDR2 SMNVEV (reference sequence). The length of the CDR3 is 12 residues. Here the CDR3 reads CASSAGTARGTF. In DNA, the CDR3 is TGTGCCAGCAGTGCCGGGACAGCACGTGGCACCTTC.